This T cell receptor (beta chain) was sequenced in a study of T-cell reconstitution after alpha-beta-depleted transplantation in children. CDR1 is DFQATT and CDR2 is SNEGSKA in the germline V gene (reference sequence). V lost 8 bases and J lost 12, with 20 bases in between. This CDR3 is 12 amino acids long. This clonotype was recorded a few times. Library preparation (for TCRbeta) was performed with unique molecular identifiers. Via MiXCR, TCRdb re-called the PCR reads, giving one row per CDR3 protein. The sample shows some 390,000 distinct CDR3 sequences, roughly 22% of them seen only once. This receptor was taken from a human donor who donated a stem cell graft to a child with acute myeloid leukemia. V usage is TRBV20-1 and J usage is TRBJ2-1; D tentatively fits TRBD1 or TRBD2 (5 bases each). This material consisted of PBMCs from the stem cell graft donor, taken from the stem cell graft. This CDR3 is CSLPGLDRTQFF. CDR3 nucleotides: TGCAGTCTCCCGGGGCTAGACCGGACGCAGTTCTTC.